This TCR beta chain was profiled in a study of T cells in Graves' hyperthyroidism and ophthalmopathy. Each ophthalmopathy patient scored at least 3 on the Clinical Activity Score and at least 4 on NOSPECS grade, with duration under 3 months. In making diagnoses, clinical symptoms, serum thyroxine and TRAb, thyroid ultrasound and orbital computed tomography were all used. PBMCs stemmed from less than 13 ml fresh peripheral blood. There were TCR beta CDR3 regions amplified from RNA transcripts. An initial round of RT-PCR targeting the TCR CDR3 relied on the HTBI primer set. TCRdb ran MiXCR on the multiplex PCR reads and lists one entry per CDR3 protein. The sample contains 350,000 to 400,000 distinct CDR3 sequences, about 18% of which appear only once. The V gene lost 2 bases and the J gene lost 5 bases, with 15 bases spanning the gap. The CDR3 runs to 15 residues. From germline, CDR1 is KGHSH and CDR2 LQKENI.

The table lists this clonotype with many counts. Sequenced: blood. This TCR derives from a man between 18 and 35 years old with Graves' ophthalmopathy. The chain couples TRBV18 to TRBJ1-2, with TRBD1 as a possible D gene (5 bases). CDR3 DNA: TGTGCCAGCTCACCAAGGCAGGGAGAGGGATATGGCTACACCTTC. Translating it yields CASSPRQGEGYGYTF.